Below, one TCR beta chain is given with its context. The method was immunoSEQ multiplex PCR; TCRdb's version includes in-frame clones alone and lacks a portion of them. The sample carries 30,000 to 45,000 clones, 88% recorded once. The CDR3 has 13 residues. Trimming left V 4 bases short and J 0 bases short, with 7 bases between. Germline loops: CDR1 SQVTM, CDR2 ANQGSEA. This entry belongs to a study of T cell changes during pregnancy in multiple sclerosis. The sequence was collected from a female donor with multiple sclerosis, enrolled in a pregnancy study. The V gene is TRBV29-1, the J gene TRBJ2-1; perhaps TRBD2 as D (5 bases). Sequences were derived from CD4+ T cells from peripheral blood mononuclear cells, sampled before pregnancy. The CDR3 DNA reads TGCAGCGTTGCTGGGAGCTCCTACAATGAGCAGTTCTTC. This codes for CSVAGSSYNEQFF.